This T cell receptor beta chain was sequenced for a study of T cell clones after liver transplantation (dated by TCRdb to about 2019). Background for the entire study: ITN030ST, the source of the samples, was a randomized trial that attempted immunosuppression withdrawal within 2 years of liver transplantation. Subjects received no induction therapy and standard immunosuppression until randomization at 12-24 months post-transplant. As an antigen-independent comparator for the donor-reactive sequences, third party-reactive TCRbeta sequences from pre-transplant MLRs were identified as well. Three of the eight recipients were HCV-positive; the others were transplanted for non-autoimmune, non-viral indications. A cohort of 8 liver transplant recipients was studied, of whom 3 were classified as tolerant and 5 as non-tolerant. To count as tolerant, a recipient had to stay completely off immunosuppression for at least one year without liver enzymes climbing beyond twice the upper limit of normal. Donor-reactive T cell clones were identified by TCRbeta sequencing following a pre-transplant mixed lymphocyte reaction and were subsequently tracked in post-transplant blood. Blood samples were collected pre-transplant, pre-randomization before withdrawal, and post-randomization after either full withdrawal or failed withdrawal. Broader findings and caveats from the paper: Without allograft tissue specimens, donor-reactive T cells may have migrated into the graft rather than being deleted. Donor-reactive sequences declined more than third party-reactive ones, suggesting partial antigen-specific deletion unrelated to withdrawal success. When repertoire turnover was accounted for, significantly reduced detection of donor-reactive sequences was found in 7 of 8 subjects for CD4 and in 8 of 8 subjects for CD8. Circulating donor-reactive CD4 TCRbeta sequences fell significantly post-transplant in most of the 8 subjects, irrespective of tolerance or HCV status. The conclusions were preliminary, being limited by small, heterogeneous patient numbers and by non-standardized post-transplant time points. Low numbers of available donor cells limited the measurable donor-reactive repertoire in a couple of subjects.

Frozen genomic DNA underwent high-throughput TCRbeta CDR3 sequencing by immunoSEQ, including PCR amplification, mapping, bias correction and internal controls. As for how the authors treated the data: Productive rearrangements were kept, and unique TCRbeta sequences were defined by CDR3 nucleotide sequence plus V and J gene. Donor-reactive sequences required at least 5-fold expansion in CFSE-low cells versus unstimulated pre-transplant cells and at least 0.01% frequency. To ensure at least 90% detection power, minimum frequency thresholds were set for each subject based on that subject's lowest-template unstimulated sample. Repertoire turnover was measured by Jensen-Shannon divergence between the top 1000 TCRbeta sequences post- and pre-transplant. Changes in detection of donor-reactive sequences were assessed with two-sided Fisher's exact tests. Held by TCRdb, this immuneACCESS table contains in-frame sequences only and omits some clones. Under half of the omission traces to an unresolved V gene where checked; the cause of the rest is unknown. The V and J calls and the clone size are those of that table, but D and trimming were determined from the DNA. The sample contains roughly 80,000 clones, over 80% of them found a single time. Together, the top ten hold roughly 2.8% of the sample.

Concerning this clone: This clone's antigen is unknown. No much larger clone is present one base from it, and per-base qualities are unavailable.

CDR1 SGHNT and CDR2 YYREEE were looked up in the germline V gene (reference sequence). Trimming leaves V shorter by 4 bases and J shorter by 5 bases, with the junction holding 14 bases beyond the gene matches. The CDR3 has 17 amino acids, counting the end cysteine and phenylalanine. The entry retains the CDR3 DNA only, 51 bases that are in frame from base 1. Thawed unstimulated PBMCs were stained for CD3, CD4 and CD8 and FACS-sorted into CD3+CD4+ and CD3+CD8+ populations. Randomization to immunosuppression withdrawal applied to every one of the 8 studied subjects. Genomic DNA was isolated with the Qiagen DNeasy Blood and Tissue Kit.

Sequenced material: CD4+ T cells from blood, taken at the 22-month timepoint. This clonotype originated in a human patient who received a liver transplant. Where a transplant has occurred, the graft donor may have supplied some of the T cells. This receptor chain uses TRBV5-4 and TRBJ2-5; 10 central nucleotides agree with TRBD1. The CDR3 is CASSPSVSGQGTETQYF. The DNA sequence is given as TGTGCCAGCAGCCCCTCAGTGTCGGGACAGGGGACGGAGACCCAGTACTTC.